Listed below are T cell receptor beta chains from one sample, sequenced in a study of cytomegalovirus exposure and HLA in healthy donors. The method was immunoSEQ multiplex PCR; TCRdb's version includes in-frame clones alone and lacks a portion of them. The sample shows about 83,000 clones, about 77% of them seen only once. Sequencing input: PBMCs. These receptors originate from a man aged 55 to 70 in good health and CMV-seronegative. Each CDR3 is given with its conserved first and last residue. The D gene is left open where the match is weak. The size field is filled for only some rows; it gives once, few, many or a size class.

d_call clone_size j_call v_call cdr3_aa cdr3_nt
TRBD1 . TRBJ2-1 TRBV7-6 CASSRTGGGDYNEQFF TGTGCCAGCAGCCGGACAGGGGGAGGGGACTACAATGAGCAGTTCTTC
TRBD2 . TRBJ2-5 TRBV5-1 CASIPSGGQETQYF TGCGCCAGCATCCCTAGCGGGGGCCAAGAGACCCAGTACTTC
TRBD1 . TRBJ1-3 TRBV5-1 CASSPGTGSSGNTIYF TGCGCCAGCAGCCCGGGGACAGGCAGCTCTGGAAACACCATATATTTT
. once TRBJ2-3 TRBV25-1 CASSEYYLGTDTQYF TGTGCCAGCAGTGAATATTACTTGGGCACAGATACGCAGTATTTT
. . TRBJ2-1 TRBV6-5 CASSYSLDTGGNEQFF TGTGCCAGCAGTTACTCCCTGGACACGGGCGGAAATGAGCAGTTCTTC
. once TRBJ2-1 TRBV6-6 CASSYSPSSSYNEQFF TGTGCCAGCAGTTACTCGCCCTCGAGCTCCTACAATGAGCAGTTCTTC
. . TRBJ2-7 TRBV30 CAWSQGFNEQYF TGTGCCTGGAGTCAGGGGTTCAACGAGCAGTACTTC
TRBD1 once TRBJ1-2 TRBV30 CAWSAGTGIPYGYTF TGTGCCTGGAGTGCCGGGACAGGGATCCCCTATGGCTACACCTTC
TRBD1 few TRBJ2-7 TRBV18 CASSPGQGTYEQYF TGTGCCAGCTCACCGGGACAGGGGACCTACGAGCAGTACTTC
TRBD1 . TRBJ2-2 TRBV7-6 CASSPGTGNTGELFF TGTGCCAGCAGCCCTGGGACAGGGAACACCGGGGAGCTGTTTTTT
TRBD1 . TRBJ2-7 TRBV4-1 CASSHLQGANEQYF TGCGCCAGCAGCCACCTACAGGGGGCCAACGAGCAGTACTTC
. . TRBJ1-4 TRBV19 CASSFGSNEKLFF TGTGCCAGTAGCTTTGGCTCTAATGAAAAACTGTTTTTT
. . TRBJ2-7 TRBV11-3 CASSLGDNVGEQYF TGTGCCAGCAGCTTAGGGGACAATGTTGGCGAGCAGTACTTC
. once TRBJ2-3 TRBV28 CASSFPGQQDTQYF TGTGCCAGCAGTTTCCCGGGACAACAAGATACGCAGTATTTT
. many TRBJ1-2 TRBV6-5 CASRLEERYGYTF TGTGCCAGCAGGCTGGAGGAGCGCTATGGCTACACCTTC
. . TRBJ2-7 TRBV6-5 CASSMGPSYEQYF TGTGCCAGCAGTATGGGGCCGTCCTACGAGCAGTACTTC
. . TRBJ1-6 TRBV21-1 CASSKEDRGSYNSPLHF TGTGCCAGCAGCAAAGAGGACAGGGGGTCCTATAATTCACCCCTCCACTTT
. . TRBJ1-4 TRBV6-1 CASSPRGDEKLFF TGTGCCAGCAGCCCACGCGGGGATGAAAAACTGTTTTTT
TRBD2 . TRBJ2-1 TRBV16 CASSQGLAGGEQFF TGTGCCAGCAGCCAAGGACTAGCGGGGGGTGAGCAGTTCTTC
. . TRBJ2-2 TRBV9 CASSVRGARGLRNTGELFF TGTGCCAGCAGCGTACGGGGGGCCAGGGGGCTGAGGAACACCGGGGAGCTGTTTTTT
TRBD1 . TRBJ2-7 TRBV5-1 CASSLAAGGAPYEQYF TGCGCCAGCAGCTTGGCGGCAGGGGGCGCCCCCTACGAGCAGTACTTC
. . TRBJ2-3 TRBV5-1 CASSYNVQADTQYF TGCGCCAGCAGCTATAACGTACAGGCAGATACGCAGTATTTT
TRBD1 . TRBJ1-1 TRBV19 CASSPIRQGIGTEAFF TGTGCCAGTAGCCCGATTCGACAGGGTATCGGCACTGAAGCTTTCTTT
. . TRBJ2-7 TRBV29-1 CSVAGIYYEQYF TGCAGCGTTGCCGGGATATACTACGAGCAGTACTTC
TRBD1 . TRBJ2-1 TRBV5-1 CASSLDGQGGDNEQFF TGCGCCAGCAGCTTGGACGGACAGGGGGGTGACAATGAGCAGTTCTTC
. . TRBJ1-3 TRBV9 CASSLEAGNTIYF TGTGCCAGCAGTTTGGAGGCTGGAAACACCATATATTTT
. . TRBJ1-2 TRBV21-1 CASSSSYGYTF TGTGCCAGCAGCTCCAGCTATGGCTACACCTTC
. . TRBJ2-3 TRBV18 CASSHGMLNGGDTQYF TGTGCCAGCTCCCACGGGATGTTAAACGGGGGAGATACGCAGTATTTT
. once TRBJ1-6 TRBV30 CAWSVKRQGNSPLHF TGTGCCTGGAGTGTAAAGAGGCAGGGAAATTCACCCCTCCACTTT
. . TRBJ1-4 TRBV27 CASRDRWGEKLFF TGTGCCAGTAGAGACAGGTGGGGGGAAAAACTGTTTTTT
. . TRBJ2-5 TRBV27 CASSLLGGQETQYF TGTGCCAGCAGTTTATTAGGGGGCCAAGAGACCCAGTACTTC
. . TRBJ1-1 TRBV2 CASPGGRNTEAFF TGTGCCAGCCCCGGGGGACGGAACACTGAAGCTTTCTTT
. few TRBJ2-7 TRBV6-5 CASSSTGNSYEQYF TGTGCCAGCAGTTCCACAGGGAACTCCTACGAGCAGTACTTC
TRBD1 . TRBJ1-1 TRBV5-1 CASSLEGQGNTEAFF TGCGCCAGCAGCTTGGAGGGACAGGGGAACACTGAAGCTTTCTTT
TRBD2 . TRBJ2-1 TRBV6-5 CASSYPSAGGNEQFF TGTGCCAGCAGTTACCCTTCGGCGGGAGGCAATGAGCAGTTCTTC
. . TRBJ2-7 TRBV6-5 CASSYGSVNEQYF TGTGCCAGCAGTTACGGTAGCGTCAACGAGCAGTACTTC
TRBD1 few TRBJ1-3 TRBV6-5 CASSSGTGLSGNTIYF TGTGCCAGCAGTTCCGGGACAGGGCTCTCTGGAAACACCATATATTTT
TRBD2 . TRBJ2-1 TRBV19 CASNWGGSNEQFF TGTGCCAGTAACTGGGGGGGGAGCAATGAGCAGTTCTTC
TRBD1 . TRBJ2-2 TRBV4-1 CASHTPGQGASGELFF TGCGCCAGTCACACTCCGGGACAGGGGGCTTCCGGGGAGCTGTTTTTT
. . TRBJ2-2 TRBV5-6 CASSLVSGRGTGTGELFF TGTGCCAGCAGCTTGGTATCAGGCAGGGGTACGGGCACCGGGGAGCTGTTTTTT
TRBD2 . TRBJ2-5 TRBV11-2 CASSLVRTSGAGETQYF TGTGCCAGCAGCTTAGTGCGGACTAGCGGTGCCGGGGAGACCCAGTACTTC
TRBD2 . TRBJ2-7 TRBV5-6 CASSLWGGYYEQYF TGTGCCAGCAGCTTGTGGGGGGGGTACTACGAGCAGTACTTC
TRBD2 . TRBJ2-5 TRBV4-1 CASAGTSGGAQETQYF TGCGCCAGTGCCGGGACTAGCGGGGGGGCCCAAGAGACCCAGTACTTC
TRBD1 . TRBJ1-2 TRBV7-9 CASSLDRDRASRF TGTGCCAGCAGCTTAGATAGGGACAGGGCCTCACGCTTC
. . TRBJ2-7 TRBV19 CASSRGGYEQYF TGTGCCAGTAGTCGGGGAGGCTACGAGCAGTACTTC
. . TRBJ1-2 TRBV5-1 CASSLDRPVYGYTF TGCGCCAGCAGCTTGGACAGGCCCGTCTATGGCTACACCTTC
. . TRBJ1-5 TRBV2 CASSEWGGLNQPQHF TGTGCCAGCAGTGAATGGGGGGGCCTGAATCAGCCCCAGCATTTT
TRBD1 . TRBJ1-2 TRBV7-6 CASSFQGDYGYTF TGTGCCAGCAGCTTCCAGGGGGACTATGGCTACACCTTC
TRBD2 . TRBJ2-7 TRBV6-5 CASSYSRRGTYEQYF TGTGCCAGCAGTTACTCGAGGCGGGGGACCTACGAGCAGTACTTC
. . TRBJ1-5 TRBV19 CASSIQADQPQHF TGTGCCAGTAGTATACAGGCCGATCAGCCCCAGCATTTT
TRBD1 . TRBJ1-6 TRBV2 CASSERGPTPLHF TGTGCCAGCAGTGAAAGGGGGCCAACACCCCTCCACTTT